This T cell receptor (beta chain) was captured by sequencing in a study of cytomegalovirus exposure and HLA in healthy donors. Deletions cut 6 bases from V and 4 bases from J, with 12 bases between. The CDR3 has 13 residues. CDR1 is MNHEY and CDR2 is SVGAGI in the germline V gene. This clone has just a few counts. As yet, its antigen is unknown. Study-wide findings and caveats: Later analysis found that TCR beta chains associated with HLA were more clonally expanded than other, equally common chains. Some V segments (TRBV6-2 and TRBV6-3 among them) were excluded as indistinguishable. An ancestry cluster, one associated with Asian ancestry, reportedly showed fewer N-insertions than the roughly 700-donor mean in a later analysis.

Healthy donors of bone marrow made up the group. Vbeta (60) and Jbeta (13) primers were used in the PCR. The method was immunoSEQ multiplex PCR; TCRdb's version includes in-frame clones alone and lacks a portion of them. The sample lists under 150,000 clones; approximately 74% were seen once. Sample: PBMCs. This chain joins TRBV6-5 and TRBJ1-1, with D unresolved. The receptor was derived from a middle-aged woman in good health and CMV-seropositive. CDR3 sequence: CASRGGWVTEAFF. The CDR3 nucleotides read TGTGCCAGCAGAGGAGGGTGGGTCACTGAAGCTTTCTTT.